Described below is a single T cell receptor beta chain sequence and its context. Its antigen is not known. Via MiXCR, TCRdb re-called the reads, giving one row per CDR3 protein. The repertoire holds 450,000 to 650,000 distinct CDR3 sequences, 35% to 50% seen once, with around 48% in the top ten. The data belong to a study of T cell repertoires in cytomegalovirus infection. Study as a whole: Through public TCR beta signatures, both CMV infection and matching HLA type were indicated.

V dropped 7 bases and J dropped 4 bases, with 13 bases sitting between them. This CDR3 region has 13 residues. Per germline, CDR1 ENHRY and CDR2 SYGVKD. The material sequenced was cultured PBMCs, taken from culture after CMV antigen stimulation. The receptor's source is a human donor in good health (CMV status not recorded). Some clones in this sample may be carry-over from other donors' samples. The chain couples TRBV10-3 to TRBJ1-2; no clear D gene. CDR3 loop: CAITEGGGYGYTF. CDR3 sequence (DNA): TGTGCCATCACAGAGGGAGGCGGCTATGGCTACACCTTC.